Sequencing of this T cell receptor (beta chain) was carried out in a study of T-cell memory formation after mild COVID-19. Study-wide findings and caveats: Contracting CD4+ clones were located mainly in CM and EM, and CD8+ clones in EMRA.

The CDR3 has 16 amino acids. CDR1 is SGHRS, CDR2 YFSETQ, per germline. Deletions cut 4 bases from V and 5 bases from J, with 21 bases between. TCRdb re-called the 5' RACE reads with MiXCR, one entry per CDR3 protein. Counted here are approximately 260,000 distinct CDR3 sequences, about a sixth occurring once; the ten biggest clones make up 3.5%. To note about this clonotype: What it binds is not known.

The clonotype was recovered from a man aged 18 to 29 who had mild COVID-19 (a few samples of this study predate the infection). Cell type and time point are not known. Sequenced material: PBMCs or a T cell subset sorted from them (not recorded which). This chain uses TRBV5-1 with TRBJ1-1; D might be TRBD1 (5 bases). The CDR3 sequence is CASSQRVAGPGTEAFF. As DNA, the CDR3 is TGCGCCAGCAGCCAAAGAGTGGCAGGGCCGGGGACTGAAGCTTTCTTT.